This TCR beta chain was sequenced for a study of T cells in narcolepsy. General study results and limits: HCRT-specific and TRIB2-specific autoreactive clonotypes appeared among same-patient CSF and blood CD4+ clonotypes. Reportedly, autoreactive clonotypes were serially detected in patients' blood but not controls'. In some patient and control memory CD4+ samples, autoreactive clones were absent.

Per the germline V gene, CDR1 is LNHNV and CDR2 is YYDKDF (reference sequence). There are 15 residues in the CDR3. V dropped 0 bases and J dropped 7; count of bases not matched to a gene: 6. Sequenced by immunoSEQ multiplex PCR; TCRdb stores in-frame clones only, minus some. Of 35,000 or so clones listed, around 82% were seen once; the top ten hold about 1.6%. Of note for this clone: Its target is not known.

This TCR was sampled from a human donor with narcolepsy. The gene calls are TRBV15 and TRBJ2-7, with TRBD2 matching over 10 bases. The sequencing input was CD45RA- memory CD4+ T cells from PBMCs. The CDR3 here is CATSRDGLAGGEQYF. DNA of the CDR3: TGTGCCACCAGCAGAGATGGGTTAGCGGGGGGAGAGCAGTACTTC.